This T cell receptor beta chain was identified in a study of T cells after yellow fever vaccination. Findings and limits, study-wide: The secondary response showed a weaker magnitude and a faster peak, day 5 versus 15.

With respect to this clonotype: Its antigen is unknown.

The V and J ends lost 1 base and 4 bases respectively, with 20 bases between them. Germline lookup yields CDR1 SGHTA and CDR2 FQGNSA. CDR3 size: 17 residues. Synthesis of TCR cDNA relied on 5'RACE template switching, which attached a universal primer site and UMIs. TCRdb reanalysed the 5' RACE reads using MiXCR and keeps one entry per CDR3 protein. The data hold about 320,000 distinct CDR3 sequences, with 9.5% to 15% observed a single time. The chain combines TRBV7-2 with TRBJ2-7, with D perhaps given as TRBD1 or TRBD2 (6 bases each). The TCR comes from a man between 18 and 29 years old who received the YFV17D yellow fever vaccine. The specimen comprised CD4+ T cells sorted from PBMCs, sampled 15 days after the yellow fever booster vaccination. The CDR3 nucleotides are TGTGCCAGCAGCTTAGACCTCCCCTTCGGGGGCAGATACGAGCAGTACTTC. It yields the protein CASSLDLPFGGRYEQYF.